This is a list of T cell receptor beta chains from one sample in a study of blood T cell repertoires in COVID-19. Profiling relied on immunoSEQ multiplex PCR, and the TCRdb table lists in-frame clones only, not all of them. The table shows about 200,000 clones, with 80% to 85% occurring only once. Input material: PBMCs or T cells enriched from blood (not recorded which). All receptors derive from a man aged 35-49 years who had recovered from COVID-19. Each CDR3 is given with its conserved first and last residue. D genes are given only for firm matches. Rows may omit the clone size; those that give it use once, few, many or a size class.

V gene	J gene	D gene	clone size	CDR3 protein	CDR3 DNA
TRBV5-4	TRBJ1-5	.	.	CASSLAGAGQPQHF	TGTGCCAGCAGCCTGGCAGGGGCTGGGCAGCCCCAGCATTTT
TRBV5-1	TRBJ1-1	.	.	CASSLVTPTAMNTEAFF	TGCGCCAGCAGCTTGGTTACTCCAACCGCAATGAACACTGAAGCTTTCTTT
TRBV19	TRBJ1-1	TRBD1	once	CASSYRGNTEAFF	TGTGCCAGTAGCTACAGGGGGAACACTGAAGCTTTCTTT
TRBV14	TRBJ1-6	.	.	CASSQDSGRNSPLHF	TGTGCCAGCAGCCAAGATTCAGGGCGGAATTCACCCCTCCACTTT
TRBV4-2	TRBJ2-3	TRBD2	.	CASSQGASGGAVDTQYF	TGTGCCAGCAGCCAAGGGGCTAGCGGGGGGGCGGTAGATACGCAGTATTTT
TRBV28	TRBJ2-5	TRBD1	.	CASSTTGWGTQYF	TGTGCCAGCAGCACGACAGGGTGGGGGACCCAGTACTTC
TRBV4-2	TRBJ1-2	.	.	CASSQAGIGLSYGYTF	TGTGCCAGCAGCCAAGCAGGGATTGGGCTCTCCTATGGCTACACCTTC
TRBV6-1	TRBJ1-2	.	.	CASSESRRAGYTF	TGTGCCAGCAGTGAATCGCGCAGGGCGGGCTACACCTTC
TRBV5-1	TRBJ1-4	TRBD1	.	CASSAGQGANEKLFF	TGCGCCAGCAGCGCCGGACAGGGGGCGAATGAAAAACTGTTTTTT
TRBV15	TRBJ1-2	.	.	CATSREEWGSYGYTF	TGTGCCACCAGCAGGGAGGAATGGGGTTCCTATGGCTACACCTTC